This T cell receptor beta chain is drawn from a study of blood T cells in healthy people across ages. The CDR3 is made up of 15 amino acids. J was trimmed by 2 bases and V by 6 bases; bases with no gene match: 7. The second PCR ran roughly 6 to 11 cycles with a sample-barcoded 5' primer and J-beta primers. TCRdb independently ran MiXCR on the 5' RACE reads; one entry per CDR3 protein. The sample consists of some 1.4 million distinct CDR3 sequences, around 39% of them appearing once. This clonotype was found a few times. The sequenced sample was blood. The sequence was obtained from a woman aged 18-29 years in good health. V is TRBV12-3 or TRBV12-4 and J is TRBJ1-5; 7 nucleotides match TRBD1. The CDR3 DNA reads as TGTGCCAGCAGCCGCCAGGGGGGTGGCAATCAGCCCCAGCATTTT. This sequence encodes CASSRQGGGNQPQHF.